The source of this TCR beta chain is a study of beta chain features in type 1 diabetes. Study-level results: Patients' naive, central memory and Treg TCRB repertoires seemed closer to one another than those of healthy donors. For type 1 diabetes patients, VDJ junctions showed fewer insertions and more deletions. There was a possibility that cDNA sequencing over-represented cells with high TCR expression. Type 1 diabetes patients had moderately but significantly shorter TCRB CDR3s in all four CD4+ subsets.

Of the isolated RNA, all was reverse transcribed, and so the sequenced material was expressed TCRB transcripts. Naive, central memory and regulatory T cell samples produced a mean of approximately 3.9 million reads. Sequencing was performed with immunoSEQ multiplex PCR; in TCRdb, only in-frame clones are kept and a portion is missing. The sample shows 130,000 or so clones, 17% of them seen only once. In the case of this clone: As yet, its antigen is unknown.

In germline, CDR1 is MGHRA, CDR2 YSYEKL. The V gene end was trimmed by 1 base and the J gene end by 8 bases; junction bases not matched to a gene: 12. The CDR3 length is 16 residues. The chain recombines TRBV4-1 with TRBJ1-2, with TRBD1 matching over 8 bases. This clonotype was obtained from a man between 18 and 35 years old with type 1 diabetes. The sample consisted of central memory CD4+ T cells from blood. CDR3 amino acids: CASSQVADRASLGYTF. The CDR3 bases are TGCGCCAGCAGCCAAGTAGCGGACAGGGCTTCTCTCGGCTACACCTTC.